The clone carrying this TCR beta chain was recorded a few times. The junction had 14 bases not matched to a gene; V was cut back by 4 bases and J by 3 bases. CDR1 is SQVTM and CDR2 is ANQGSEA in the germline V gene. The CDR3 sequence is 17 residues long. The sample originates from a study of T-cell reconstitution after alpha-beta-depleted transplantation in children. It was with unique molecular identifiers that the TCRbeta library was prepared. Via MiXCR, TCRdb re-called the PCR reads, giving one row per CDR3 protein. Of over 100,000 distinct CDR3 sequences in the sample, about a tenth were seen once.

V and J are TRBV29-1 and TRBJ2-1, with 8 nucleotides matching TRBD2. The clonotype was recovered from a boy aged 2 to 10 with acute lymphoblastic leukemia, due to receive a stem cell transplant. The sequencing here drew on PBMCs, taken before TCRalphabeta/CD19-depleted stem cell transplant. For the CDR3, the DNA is TGCAGCGTTGTATCGCGGGGGGCCCCCACTAGCTACAATGAGCAGTTCTTC. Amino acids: CSVVSRGAPTSYNEQFF.